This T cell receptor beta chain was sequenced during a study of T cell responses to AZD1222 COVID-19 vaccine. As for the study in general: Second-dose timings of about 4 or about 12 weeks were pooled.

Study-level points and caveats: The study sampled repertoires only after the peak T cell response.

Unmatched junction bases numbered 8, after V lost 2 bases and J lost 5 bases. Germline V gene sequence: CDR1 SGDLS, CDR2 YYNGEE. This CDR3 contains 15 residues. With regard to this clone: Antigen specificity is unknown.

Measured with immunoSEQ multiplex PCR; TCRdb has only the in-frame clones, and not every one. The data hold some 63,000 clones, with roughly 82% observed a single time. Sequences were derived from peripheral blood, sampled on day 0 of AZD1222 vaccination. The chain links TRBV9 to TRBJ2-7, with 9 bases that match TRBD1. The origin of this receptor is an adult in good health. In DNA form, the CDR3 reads TGTGCCAGCAGCGTCGGGACAGGGAGGTTGGACGAGCAGTACTTC. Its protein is CASSVGTGRLDEQYF.